This TCR beta chain was identified in a study of blood T cell repertoires in COVID-19. With 1 base removed from V and 6 bases from J, the gap between germline ends came to 12 bases. Germline values: CDR1 LNHDA, CDR2 SQIVND (reference sequence). This CDR3 comprises 15 residues. As handled by the study authors: For nucleated cells, counts were estimated from reference gene primer amplification. Repertoires were generated with immunoSEQ multiplex PCR, while TCRdb's copy carries only in-frame clones and drops some. That table is the source of V, J and clone size, and D and trimming were worked out from the DNA. The sample yields roughly 280,000 clones, around 90% seen once.

The chain has TRBV19 and TRBJ2-2; perhaps TRBD2 as D (6 bases). The TCR sequence derives from a man aged 40-49 years who had been exposed to COVID-19. The sample taken for sequencing was PBMCs or T cells enriched from blood (not recorded which). CDR3 sequence: CASSIASEFAGELFF. CDR3 bases: TGTGCCAGTAGTATAGCTAGCGAGTTTGCCGGGGAGCTGTTTTTT.